This T cell receptor beta chain was obtained from a study of blood T cell repertoires in COVID-19. Study overall: Sources were T cells, B-cell-depleted T cells, or PBMCs; the material itself was cDNA or gDNA.

This clone appeared a few times. Participants reported their clinical history, and cohort assignment relied on those reports. Per the authors' pipeline: By means of reference gene primer amplification, nucleated cell counts were estimated. Data came from immunoSEQ multiplex PCR; TCRdb stores just in-frame clones and leaves some out. Clonal size and the V and J genes are those of that table, whereas D and trimming came from the DNA. The data contain about 160,000 clones, more than 70% of them singletons. The CDR3 runs to 14 residues. Germline assignment: CDR1 MNHNS and CDR2 SASEGT. With 3 bases removed from V and 3 bases from J, the gap between germline ends came to 12 bases.

The receptor was derived from a woman between 50 and 59 years old in a cohort exposed to, infected with or recovered from COVID-19 (not recorded which). The sequencing input was PBMCs or T cells enriched from blood (not recorded which). The chain recombines TRBV6-1 with TRBJ2-7, with D possibly being TRBD1 (6 bases). Written as DNA, the CDR3 is TGTGCCAGCAGTGATGGACAGCTTAGCTACGAGCAGTACTTC. Protein: CASSDGQLSYEQYF.